Presented here are 8 T cell receptor beta chains from one specimen sequenced in a study of cytomegalovirus exposure and HLA in healthy donors. A multiplex PCR was run with 60 Vbeta primers and 13 Jbeta primers. TCRdb's copy holds only in-frame clones and misses some; the assay was immunoSEQ multiplex PCR. The profile covers about 140,000 clones, with approximately 80% appearing a single time and 2.5% taken by the ten largest. Sequenced input: PBMCs. These receptors originate from a male donor in good health and CMV-seronegative.

V and J are TRBV13 and TRBJ2-5, with D maybe TRBD1 (5 bases). Per the germline V gene, CDR1 is PRHDT and CDR2 is FYEKMQ (reference sequence). CDR3 length: 16 residues. Trimming removed 1 base from V and 2 bases from J, with 14 bases in between. CDR3 in DNA: TGTGCCAGCAGCTTAGTCCAGGGATGGCAACAAGAGACCCAGTACTTC. Translation gives CASSLVQGWQQETQYF.

This chain connects TRBV5-6 to TRBJ2-7, with a tentative D call TRBD1 (6 bases). The length of the CDR3 is 13 residues. The germline V gene has CDR1 SGHDT and CDR2 YYEEEE. V was clipped by 4 bases and J by 7 bases, with 15 bases between them. The DNA of the CDR3 is TGTGCCAGCAGCCTCTGGTCAGGGGTTGAGCAGTACTTC. It specifies CASSLWSGVEQYF.

The V and J genes are TRBV27 and TRBJ2-5; TRBD2 aligns across 8 bases. The DNA end is a closer match to TRBJ2-7, so the J assignment may be wrong. The germline V gene encodes CDR1 MNHEY and CDR2 SMNVEV (reference sequence). The CDR3 is 15 amino acids. The CDR3 nucleotides read TGTGCCAGCAGCCCCTACGGGGGGGGAAACTACGAGCAGTACTTC. Translated: CASSPYGGGNYEQYF.

This clone was seen just once. The chain employs TRBV25-1 and TRBJ1-5; D is perhaps TRBD1 (5 bases). V was pared by 4 bases and J by 4 bases, with 17 bases between. The V gene's germline CDR1 is MGHDK and CDR2 SYGVNS. The CDR3 covers 16 residues. CDR3 protein: CASSAIRVLPNQPQHF. For the CDR3, the DNA is TGTGCCAGCAGTGCGATCAGGGTTCTCCCAAATCAGCCCCAGCATTTT.

The chain recombines TRBV11-2 with TRBJ1-3; D remains unclear. Trimming pared 4 bases from V and 8 bases from J, leaving 9 bases between. The germline V gene has CDR1 SGHAT and CDR2 FQNNGV. The CDR3 is made up of 12 amino acids. This chain's CDR3 is CASSSPGDTIYF. In nucleotides, the CDR3 is TGTGCCAGCAGCTCCCCCGGAGACACCATATATTTT.

The chain is built from TRBV18 and TRBJ1-1; 8 nucleotides align to TRBD1. The CDR3 loop spans 14 amino acids. Germline assignment: CDR1 KGHSH and CDR2 LQKENI. V was pared by 3 bases and J by 5 bases, with 5 bases of the junction left unmatched. CDR3 sequence: CASSPTGVGTEAFF. In DNA form, the CDR3 reads TGTGCCAGCTCACCGACAGGGGTCGGGACTGAAGCTTTCTTT.

The chain recombines TRBV5-8 with TRBJ2-2; 11 bases fit TRBD2. The ends lost 1 base at V and 1 base at J; junction bases unmatched: 3. The CDR3 runs 17 residues. Germline V lookup: CDR1 SGHTS, CDR2 YDEGEE. In DNA form, the CDR3 reads TGTGCCAGCAGCTTGACTAGCGGGAGCATGAACACCGGGGAGCTGTTTTTT. It codes for CASSLTSGSMNTGELFF.

V gene TRBV7-2 combines with J gene TRBJ2-7; D is ambiguous. Deletions cut 2 bases from V and 5 bases from J, with 19 bases between. Germline assignment: CDR1 SGHTA and CDR2 FQGNSA. There are 16 residues in the CDR3. CDR3 coding DNA: TGTGCCAGCAGCTTATCCGACTTTCTTCGCGCGAACGAGCAGTACTTC. Encoded protein: CASSLSDFLRANEQYF.